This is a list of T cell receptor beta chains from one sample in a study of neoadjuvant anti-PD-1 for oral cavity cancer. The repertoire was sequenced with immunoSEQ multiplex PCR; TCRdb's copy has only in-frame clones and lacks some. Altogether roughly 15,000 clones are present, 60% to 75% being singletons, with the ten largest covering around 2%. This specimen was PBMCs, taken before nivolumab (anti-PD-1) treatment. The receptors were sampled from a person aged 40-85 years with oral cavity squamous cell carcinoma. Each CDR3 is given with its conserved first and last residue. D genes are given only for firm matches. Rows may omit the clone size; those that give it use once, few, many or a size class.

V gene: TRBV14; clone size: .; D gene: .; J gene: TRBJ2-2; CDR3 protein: CASSQDLTIPGTGELFF; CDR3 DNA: TGTGCCAGCAGCCAAGATTTGACCATTCCGGGCACCGGGGAGCTGTTTTTT
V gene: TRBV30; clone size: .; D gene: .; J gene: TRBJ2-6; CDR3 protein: CAWIDPGANVLTF; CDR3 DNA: TGTGCCTGGATAGATCCCGGGGCCAACGTCCTGACTTTC
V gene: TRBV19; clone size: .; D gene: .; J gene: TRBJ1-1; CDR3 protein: CASSRQAQMNTEAFF; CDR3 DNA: TGTGCCAGTAGCAGACAGGCTCAAATGAACACTGAAGCTTTCTTT
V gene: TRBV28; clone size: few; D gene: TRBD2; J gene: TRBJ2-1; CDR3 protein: CASSEAGVYNEQFF; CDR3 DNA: TGTGCCAGCAGCGAGGCGGGAGTATACAATGAGCAGTTCTTC
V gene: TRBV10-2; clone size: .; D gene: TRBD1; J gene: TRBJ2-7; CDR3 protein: CASRSPGQGAYEQYF; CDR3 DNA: TGCGCCAGCAGGTCACCGGGACAGGGGGCATACGAGCAGTACTTC
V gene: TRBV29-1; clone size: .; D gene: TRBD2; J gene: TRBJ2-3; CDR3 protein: CSSNLGLALGDTQYF; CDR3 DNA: TGCAGCTCAAACTTGGGACTAGCGTTAGGAGATACGCAGTATTTT
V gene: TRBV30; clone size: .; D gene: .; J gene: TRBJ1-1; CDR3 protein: CAWSEGSHTEAFF; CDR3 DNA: TGTGCCTGGAGTGAGGGCTCCCACACTGAAGCTTTCTTT
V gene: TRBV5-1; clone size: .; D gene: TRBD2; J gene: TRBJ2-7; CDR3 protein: CASSPGLAGAYEQYF; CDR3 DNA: TGCGCCAGCAGTCCCGGACTAGCGGGGGCCTACGAGCAGTACTTC
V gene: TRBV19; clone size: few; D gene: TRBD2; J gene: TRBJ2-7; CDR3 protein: CASSVRLAGHYEQYF; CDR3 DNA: TGTGCCAGTAGTGTCCGACTAGCGGGGCATTACGAGCAGTACTTC
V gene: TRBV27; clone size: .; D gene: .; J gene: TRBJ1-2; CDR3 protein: CANSPKDRFTNYGYTF; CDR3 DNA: TGTGCCAACTCCCCAAAAGACAGGTTCACTAACTATGGCTACACCTTC
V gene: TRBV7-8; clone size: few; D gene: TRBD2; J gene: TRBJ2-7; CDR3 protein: CASSFPGLAGSYEQYF; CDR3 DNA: TGTGCCAGCAGCTTCCCGGGCCTAGCGGGCTCCTACGAGCAGTACTTC
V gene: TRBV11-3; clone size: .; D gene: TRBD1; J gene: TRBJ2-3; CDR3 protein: CASSPGTGSRTDTQYF; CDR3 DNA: TGTGCCAGCAGCCCTGGGACAGGGAGCCGCACAGATACGCAGTATTTT
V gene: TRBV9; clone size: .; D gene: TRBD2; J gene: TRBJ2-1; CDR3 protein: CASSVASGRGSYNEQFF; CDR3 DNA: TGTGCCAGCAGCGTAGCTAGCGGGAGAGGCTCCTACAATGAGCAGTTCTTC
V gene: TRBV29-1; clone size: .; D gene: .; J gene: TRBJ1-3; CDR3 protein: CSVWGGNTIYF; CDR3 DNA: TGCAGCGTATGGGGTGGAAACACCATATATTTT
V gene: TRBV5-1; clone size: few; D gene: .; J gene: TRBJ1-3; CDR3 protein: CASSFGIGNTIYF; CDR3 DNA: TGCGCCAGCAGCTTCGGGATTGGAAACACCATATATTTT
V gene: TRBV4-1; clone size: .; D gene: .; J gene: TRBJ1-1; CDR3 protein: CASSQEWGGNTEAFF; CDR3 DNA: TGCGCCAGCAGCCAAGAATGGGGGGGGAACACTGAAGCTTTCTTT
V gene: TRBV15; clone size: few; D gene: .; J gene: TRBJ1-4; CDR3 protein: CATSRDVGTRNEKLFF; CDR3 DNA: TGTGCCACCAGCAGAGATGTGGGGACACGAAATGAAAAACTGTTTTTT
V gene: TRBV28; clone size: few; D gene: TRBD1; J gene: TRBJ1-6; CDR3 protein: CASIVTGTGGSPLHF; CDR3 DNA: TGTGCCAGCATTGTAACCGGGACAGGAGGTTCACCCCTCCACTTT
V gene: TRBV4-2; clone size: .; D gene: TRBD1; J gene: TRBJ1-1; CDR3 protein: CASSQAQIVQGRDTEAFF; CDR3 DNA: TGTGCCAGCAGCCAAGCTCAAATAGTACAGGGGCGCGACACTGAAGCTTTCTTT